This T cell receptor (beta chain) is from a study of technical replicates of blood from a few donors (dated by TCRdb to 2016 to 2017). Including cysteine and phenylalanine, the CDR3 has 12 amino acids. The kept DNA is CDR3 alone, 36 bases in frame from the first base. CDR1 and CDR2 were assigned from the germline V gene as SGHVS and FQNEAQ. The germline ends are 11 bases apart after V is trimmed by 5 bases and J by 7 bases. Receptor libraries were prepared by the immunoSEQ multiplex PCR assay. Not all clones reach the TCRdb copy of this immuneACCESS table, which keeps in-frame sequences only. Checked studies attribute under half of the gap to unresolved V genes and leave the rest unexplained. Across this sample there are around 76,000 clones, with 85% to 95% seen only once. Clones ranked in the top ten supply over 0.25% of the sample. About this clone: What this receptor recognizes is not known. There are no base qualities to consult, and no much larger clone falls within one base.

Sequenced material: T cells isolated from PBMCs. This TCR was sampled from a human donor in good health. The chain is made from TRBV7-8 and TRBJ2-5; no D gene is confidently identified. The CDR3: CASSPPRGTQYF. The DNA sequence is TGTGCCAGCAGCCCTCCACGCGGGACCCAGTACTTC.